Detailed here is one T cell receptor (beta chain). Its specificity is not known. Sequenced by immunoSEQ multiplex PCR; TCRdb stores in-frame clones only, minus some. The sample records around 850 clones, 92% being singletons. These data belong to a study of chemoradiotherapy in HPV16-positive cancers. V was shortened by 2 bases and J by 4 bases, with 12 bases between the two germline ends. The germline V gene encodes CDR1 SGHTS and CDR2 YDEGEE. The CDR3 totals 14 residues. Study-wide results and limits: Non-HPV-specific T cells did not expand in tumors during treatment, whereas candidate HPV-specific clones and E7-related motifs did.

This chain connects TRBV5-8 to TRBJ1-1; no clear D gene. The origin of this receptor is a human donor with HPV-associated anogenital cancer. This material consisted of tumor tissue, taken from a patient who underwent chemoradiotherapy. The CDR3 reads CASSFFSRITEAFF. In DNA, the CDR3 is TGTGCCAGCAGCTTTTTTTCACGGATCACTGAAGCTTTCTTT.